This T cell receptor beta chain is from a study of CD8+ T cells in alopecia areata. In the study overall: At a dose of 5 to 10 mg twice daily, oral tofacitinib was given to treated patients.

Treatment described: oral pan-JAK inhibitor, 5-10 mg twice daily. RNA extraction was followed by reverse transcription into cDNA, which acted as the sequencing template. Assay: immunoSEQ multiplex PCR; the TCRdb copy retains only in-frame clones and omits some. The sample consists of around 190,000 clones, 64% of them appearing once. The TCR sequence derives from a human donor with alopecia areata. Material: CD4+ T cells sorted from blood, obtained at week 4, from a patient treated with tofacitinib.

This CDR3 reads CSVGIGHTTDTQYF. The DNA of the CDR3 is TGCAGCGTTGGAATAGGGCACACCACAGATACGCAGTATTTT. The chain uses TRBV29-1 and TRBJ2-3; D uncertain. There are 14 residues in the CDR3. Trimming left V 4 bases short and J 2 bases short, with 13 bases between. Germline V gives CDR1 SQVTM, CDR2 ANQGSEA.